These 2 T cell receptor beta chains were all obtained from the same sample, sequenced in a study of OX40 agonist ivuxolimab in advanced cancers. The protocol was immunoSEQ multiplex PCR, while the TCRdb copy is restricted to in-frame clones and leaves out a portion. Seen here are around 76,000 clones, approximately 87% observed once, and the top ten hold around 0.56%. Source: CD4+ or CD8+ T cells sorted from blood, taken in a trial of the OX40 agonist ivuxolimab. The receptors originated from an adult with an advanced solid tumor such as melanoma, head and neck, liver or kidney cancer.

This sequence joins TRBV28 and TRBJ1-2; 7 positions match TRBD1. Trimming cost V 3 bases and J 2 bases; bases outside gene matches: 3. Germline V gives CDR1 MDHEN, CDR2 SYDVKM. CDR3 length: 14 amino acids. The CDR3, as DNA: TGTGCCAGCAGTTTCAGGGGGAGAAACTATGGCTACACCTTC. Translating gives CASSFRGRNYGYTF.

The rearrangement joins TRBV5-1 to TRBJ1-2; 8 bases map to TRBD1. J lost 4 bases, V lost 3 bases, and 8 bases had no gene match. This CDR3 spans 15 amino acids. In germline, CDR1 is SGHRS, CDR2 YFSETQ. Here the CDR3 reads CASSSGDRKLYGYTF. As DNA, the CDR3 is TGCGCCAGCAGCTCCGGGGACAGGAAACTCTATGGCTACACCTTC.